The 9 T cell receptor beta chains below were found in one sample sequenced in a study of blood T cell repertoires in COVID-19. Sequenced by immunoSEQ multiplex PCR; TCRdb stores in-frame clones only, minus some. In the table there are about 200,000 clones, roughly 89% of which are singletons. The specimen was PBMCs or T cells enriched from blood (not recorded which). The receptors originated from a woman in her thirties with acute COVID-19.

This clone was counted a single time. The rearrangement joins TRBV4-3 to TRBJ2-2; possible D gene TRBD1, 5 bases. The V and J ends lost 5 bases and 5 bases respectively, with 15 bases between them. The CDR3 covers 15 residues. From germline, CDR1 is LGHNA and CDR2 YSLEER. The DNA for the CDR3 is TGCGCCAGCAGCGCGTCAGGGCAATTTACCGGGGAGCTGTTTTTT. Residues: CASSASGQFTGELFF.

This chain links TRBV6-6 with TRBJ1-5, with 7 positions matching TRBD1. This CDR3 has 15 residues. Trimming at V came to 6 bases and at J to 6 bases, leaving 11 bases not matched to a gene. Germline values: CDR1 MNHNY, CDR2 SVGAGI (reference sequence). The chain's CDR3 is CASSRGEGALQPQHF. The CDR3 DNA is TGTGCCAGCAGCCGGGGTGAGGGGGCGCTTCAGCCCCAGCATTTT.

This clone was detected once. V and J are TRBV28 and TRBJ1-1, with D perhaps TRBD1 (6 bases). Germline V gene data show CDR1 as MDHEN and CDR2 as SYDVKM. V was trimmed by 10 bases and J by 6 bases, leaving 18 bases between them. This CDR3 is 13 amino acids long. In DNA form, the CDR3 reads TGTGCCACCCAGGGAGGGGGTGCGGCTGAAGCTTTCTTT. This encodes CATQGGGAAEAFF.

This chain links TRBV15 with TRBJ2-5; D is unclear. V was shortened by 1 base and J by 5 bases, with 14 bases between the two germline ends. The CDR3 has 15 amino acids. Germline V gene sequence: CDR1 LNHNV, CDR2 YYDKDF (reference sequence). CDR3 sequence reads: CATSRGDTGGETQYF. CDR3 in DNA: TGTGCCACCAGCAGAGGAGACACCGGTGGGGAGACCCAGTACTTC.

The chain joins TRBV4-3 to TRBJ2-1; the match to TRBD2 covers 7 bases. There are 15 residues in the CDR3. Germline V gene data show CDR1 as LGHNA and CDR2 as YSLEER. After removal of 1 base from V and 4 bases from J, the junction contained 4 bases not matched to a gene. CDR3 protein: CASSQGGGAYNEQFF. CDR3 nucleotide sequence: TGCGCCAGCAGCCAAGGGGGGGGAGCATACAATGAGCAGTTCTTC.

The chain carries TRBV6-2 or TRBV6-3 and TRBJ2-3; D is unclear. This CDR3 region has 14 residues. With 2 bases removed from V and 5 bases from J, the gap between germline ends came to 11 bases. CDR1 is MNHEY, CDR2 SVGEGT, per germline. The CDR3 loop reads CASSYNSRGDTQYF. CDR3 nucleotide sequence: TGTGCCAGCAGTTACAACTCCCGCGGAGATACGCAGTATTTT.

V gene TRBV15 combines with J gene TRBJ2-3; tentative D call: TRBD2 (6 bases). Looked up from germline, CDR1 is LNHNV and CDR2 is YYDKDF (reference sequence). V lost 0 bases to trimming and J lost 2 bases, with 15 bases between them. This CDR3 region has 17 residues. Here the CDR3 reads CATSRDTLARITDTQYF. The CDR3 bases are TGTGCCACCAGCAGAGATACACTAGCAAGGATCACAGATACGCAGTATTTT.

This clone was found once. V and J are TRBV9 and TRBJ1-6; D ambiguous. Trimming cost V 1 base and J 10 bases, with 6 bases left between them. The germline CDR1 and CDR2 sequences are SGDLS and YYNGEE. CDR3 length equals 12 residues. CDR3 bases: TGTGCCAGCAGCGTATCGGGGTCACCCCTCCACTTT. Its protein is CASSVSGSPLHF.

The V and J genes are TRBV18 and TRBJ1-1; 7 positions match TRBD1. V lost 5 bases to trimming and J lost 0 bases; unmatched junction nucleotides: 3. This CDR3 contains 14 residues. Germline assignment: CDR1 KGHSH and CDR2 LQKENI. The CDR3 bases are TGTGCCAGCTCATTCGGGACAGTGAACACTGAAGCTTTCTTT. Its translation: CASSFGTVNTEAFF.